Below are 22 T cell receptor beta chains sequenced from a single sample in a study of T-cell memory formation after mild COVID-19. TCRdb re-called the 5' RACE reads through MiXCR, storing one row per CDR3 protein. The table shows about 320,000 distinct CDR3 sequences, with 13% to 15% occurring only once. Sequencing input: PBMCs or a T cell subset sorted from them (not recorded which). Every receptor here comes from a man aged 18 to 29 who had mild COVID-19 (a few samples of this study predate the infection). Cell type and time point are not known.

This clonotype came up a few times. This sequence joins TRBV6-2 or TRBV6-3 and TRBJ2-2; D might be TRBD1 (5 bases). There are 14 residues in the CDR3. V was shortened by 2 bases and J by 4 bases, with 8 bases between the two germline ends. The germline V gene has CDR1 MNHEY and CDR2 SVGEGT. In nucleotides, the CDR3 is TGTGCCAGCAGTTACGGCAGGGTCACCGGGGAGCTGTTTTTT. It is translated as CASSYGRVTGELFF.

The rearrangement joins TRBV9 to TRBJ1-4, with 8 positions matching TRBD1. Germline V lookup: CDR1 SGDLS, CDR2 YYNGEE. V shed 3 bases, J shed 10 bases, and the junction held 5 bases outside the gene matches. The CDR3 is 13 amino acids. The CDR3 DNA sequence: TGTGCCAGCAGCGAAACCGACAGGGGAAAACTGTTTTTT. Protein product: CASSETDRGKLFF.

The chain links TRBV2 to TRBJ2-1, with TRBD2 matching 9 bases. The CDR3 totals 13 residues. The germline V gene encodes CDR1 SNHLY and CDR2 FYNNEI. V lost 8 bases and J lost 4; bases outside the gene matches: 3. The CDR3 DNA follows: TGTGCCAGCGGGACTAGCTATTACAATGAGCAGTTCTTC. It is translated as CASGTSYYNEQFF.

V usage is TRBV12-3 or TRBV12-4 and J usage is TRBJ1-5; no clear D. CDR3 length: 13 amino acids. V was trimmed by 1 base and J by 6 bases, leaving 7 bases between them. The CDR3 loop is CASSLGGVQPQHF. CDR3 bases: TGTGCCAGCAGTTTAGGCGGCGTTCAGCCCCAGCATTTT.

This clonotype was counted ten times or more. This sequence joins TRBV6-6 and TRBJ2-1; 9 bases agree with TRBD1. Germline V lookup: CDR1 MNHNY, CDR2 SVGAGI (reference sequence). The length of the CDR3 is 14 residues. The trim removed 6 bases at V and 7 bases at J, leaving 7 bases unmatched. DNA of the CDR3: TGTGCCAGCAGATCCACAGGGGGCGAGAATGAGCAGTTCTTC. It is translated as CASRSTGGENEQFF.

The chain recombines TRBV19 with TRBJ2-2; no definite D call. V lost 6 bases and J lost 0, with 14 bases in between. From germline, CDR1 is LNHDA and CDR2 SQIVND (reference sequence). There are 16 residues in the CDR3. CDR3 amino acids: CASSHPPDPNTGELFF. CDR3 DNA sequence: TGTGCCAGTAGCCACCCTCCAGACCCGAACACCGGGGAGCTGTTTTTT.

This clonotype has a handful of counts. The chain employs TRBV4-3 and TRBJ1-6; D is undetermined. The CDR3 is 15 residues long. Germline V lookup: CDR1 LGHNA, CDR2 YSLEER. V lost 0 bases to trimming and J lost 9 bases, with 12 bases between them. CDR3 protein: CASSQEMAHGSPLHF. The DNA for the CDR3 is TGCGCCAGCAGCCAAGAAATGGCCCACGGTTCACCCCTCCACTTT.

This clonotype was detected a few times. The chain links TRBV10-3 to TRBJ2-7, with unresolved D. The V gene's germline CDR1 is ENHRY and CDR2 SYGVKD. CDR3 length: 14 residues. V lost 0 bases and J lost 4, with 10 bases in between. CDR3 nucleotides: TGTGCCATCAGTGAGTCGTCAACACCTTACGAGCAGTACTTC. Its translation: CAISESSTPYEQYF.

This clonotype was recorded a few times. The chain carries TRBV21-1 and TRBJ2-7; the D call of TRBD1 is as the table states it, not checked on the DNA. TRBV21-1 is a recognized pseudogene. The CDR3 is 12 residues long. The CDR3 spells CASRPGGDEQYV. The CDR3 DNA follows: TGTGCCAGCCGCCCGGGGGGAGACGAGCAGTACGTC.

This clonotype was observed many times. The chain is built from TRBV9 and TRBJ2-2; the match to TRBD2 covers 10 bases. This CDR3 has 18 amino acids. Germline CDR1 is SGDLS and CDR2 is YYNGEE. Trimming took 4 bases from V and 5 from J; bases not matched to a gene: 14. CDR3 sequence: CASSPRQILAGVTGELFF. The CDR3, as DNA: TGTGCCAGCAGCCCCCGTCAAATCCTAGCGGGGGTTACCGGGGAGCTGTTTTTT.

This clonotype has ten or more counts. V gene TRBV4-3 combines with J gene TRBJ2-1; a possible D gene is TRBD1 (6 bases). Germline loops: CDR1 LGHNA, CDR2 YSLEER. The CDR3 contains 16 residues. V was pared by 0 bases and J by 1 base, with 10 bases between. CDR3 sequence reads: CASSQDLGASYNEQFF. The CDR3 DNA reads TGCGCCAGCAGCCAAGATTTGGGGGCTTCCTACAATGAGCAGTTCTTC.

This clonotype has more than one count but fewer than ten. The CDR3 here is CASSGRGAYNEQFF. Written as DNA, the CDR3 is TGTGCCAGCAGCGGGCGGGGGGCCTACAATGAGCAGTTCTTC. The chain has TRBV7-9 and TRBJ2-1; 8 nucleotides line up with TRBD2. V was clipped by 5 bases and J by 2 bases; unmatched bases: 2. The CDR3 contains 14 residues. CDR1 and CDR2 from the germline V gene are SEHNR and FQNEAQ (reference sequence).

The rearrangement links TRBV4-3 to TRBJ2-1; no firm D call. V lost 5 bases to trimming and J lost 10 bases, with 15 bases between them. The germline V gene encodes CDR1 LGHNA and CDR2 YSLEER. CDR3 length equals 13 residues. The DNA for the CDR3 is TGCGCCAGCAGCTATGGGGATTTAGGGGAGCAGTTCTTC. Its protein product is CASSYGDLGEQFF.

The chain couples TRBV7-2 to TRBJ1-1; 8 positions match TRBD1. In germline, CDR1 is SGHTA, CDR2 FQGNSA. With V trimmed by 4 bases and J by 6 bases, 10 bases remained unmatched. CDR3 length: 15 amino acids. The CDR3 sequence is CASSSGQGVFAEAFF. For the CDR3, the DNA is TGTGCCAGCAGCTCCGGACAGGGCGTATTCGCTGAAGCTTTCTTT.

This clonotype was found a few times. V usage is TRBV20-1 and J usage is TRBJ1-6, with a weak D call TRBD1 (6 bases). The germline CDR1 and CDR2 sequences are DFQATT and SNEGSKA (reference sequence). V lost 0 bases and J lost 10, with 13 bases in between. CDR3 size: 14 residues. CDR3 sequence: CSARDQGTRSPLHF. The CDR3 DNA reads TGCAGTGCTAGAGATCAGGGGACTCGCTCACCCCTCCACTTT.

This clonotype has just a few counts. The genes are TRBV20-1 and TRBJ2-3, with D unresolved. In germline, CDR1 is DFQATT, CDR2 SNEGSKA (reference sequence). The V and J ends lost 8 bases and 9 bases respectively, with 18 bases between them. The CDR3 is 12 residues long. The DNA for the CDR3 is TGCAGTACGACGGGCGTGTCTGGGACGCAGTATTTT. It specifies CSTTGVSGTQYF.

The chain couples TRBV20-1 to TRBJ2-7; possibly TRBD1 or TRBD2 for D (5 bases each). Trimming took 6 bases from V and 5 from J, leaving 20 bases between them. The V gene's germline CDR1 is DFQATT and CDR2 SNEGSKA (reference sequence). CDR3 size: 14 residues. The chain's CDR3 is CSAFRTGTVNEQYF. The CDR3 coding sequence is TGCAGTGCCTTCAGAACGGGGACCGTTAACGAGCAGTACTTC.

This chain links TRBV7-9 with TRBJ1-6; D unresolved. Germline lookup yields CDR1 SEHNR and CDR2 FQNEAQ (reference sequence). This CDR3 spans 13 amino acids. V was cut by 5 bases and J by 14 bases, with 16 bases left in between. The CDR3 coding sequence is TGTGCCAGCAGCGAGCCGGTGAGGGAAACCCTCCACTTT. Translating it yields CASSEPVRETLHF.

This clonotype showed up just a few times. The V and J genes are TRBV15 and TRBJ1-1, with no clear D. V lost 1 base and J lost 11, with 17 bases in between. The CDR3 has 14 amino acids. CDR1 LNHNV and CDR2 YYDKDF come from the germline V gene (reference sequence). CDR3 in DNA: TGTGCCACCAGCAGAGTAGACGGGTATATAGTTGCTTTCTTT. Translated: CATSRVDGYIVAFF.

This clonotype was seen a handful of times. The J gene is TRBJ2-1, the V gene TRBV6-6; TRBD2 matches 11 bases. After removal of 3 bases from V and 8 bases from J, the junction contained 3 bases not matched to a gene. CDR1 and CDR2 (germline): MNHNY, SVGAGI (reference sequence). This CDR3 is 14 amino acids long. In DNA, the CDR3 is TGTGCCAGCAGTTATAGCGGGGGGGCCTATGAGCAGTTCTTC. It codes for CASSYSGGAYEQFF.

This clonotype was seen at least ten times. The CDR3 spells CASSQVGGVTGTQYF. As DNA, the CDR3 is TGCGCCAGCAGCCAAGTCGGGGGTGTGACTGGGACCCAGTACTTC. This rearrangement joins TRBV4-3 to TRBJ2-5, with a weak D call TRBD2 (6 bases). Germline V gene lookup returns CDR1 LGHNA and CDR2 YSLEER. The CDR3 has 15 amino acids. V was clipped by 1 base and J by 7 bases, with 16 bases between them.

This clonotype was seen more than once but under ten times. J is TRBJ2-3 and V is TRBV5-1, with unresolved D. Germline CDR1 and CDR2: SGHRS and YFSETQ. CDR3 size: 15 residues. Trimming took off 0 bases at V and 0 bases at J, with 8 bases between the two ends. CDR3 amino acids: CASSLGSISTDTQYF. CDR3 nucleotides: TGCGCCAGCAGCTTGGGTTCCATTAGCACAGATACGCAGTATTTT.